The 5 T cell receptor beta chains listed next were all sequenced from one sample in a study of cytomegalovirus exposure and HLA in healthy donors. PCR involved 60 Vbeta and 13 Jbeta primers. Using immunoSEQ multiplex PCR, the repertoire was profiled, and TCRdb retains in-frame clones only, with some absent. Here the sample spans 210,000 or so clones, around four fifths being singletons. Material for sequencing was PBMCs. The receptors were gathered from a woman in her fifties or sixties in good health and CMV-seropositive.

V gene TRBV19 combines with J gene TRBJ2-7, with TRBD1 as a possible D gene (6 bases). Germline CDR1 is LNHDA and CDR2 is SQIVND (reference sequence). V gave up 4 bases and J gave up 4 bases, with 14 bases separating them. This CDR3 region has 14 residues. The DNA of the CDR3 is TGTGCCAGTAGTACCTGGGACACGGCTTACGAGCAGTACTTC. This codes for CASSTWDTAYEQYF.

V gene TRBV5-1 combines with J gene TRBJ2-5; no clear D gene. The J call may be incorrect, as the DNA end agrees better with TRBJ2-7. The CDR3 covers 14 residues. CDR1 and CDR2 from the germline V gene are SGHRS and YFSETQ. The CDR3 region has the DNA TGCGCCAGCAGCAACCCAGGTCCAGCCTACGAGCAGTACTTC. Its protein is CASSNPGPAYEQYF.

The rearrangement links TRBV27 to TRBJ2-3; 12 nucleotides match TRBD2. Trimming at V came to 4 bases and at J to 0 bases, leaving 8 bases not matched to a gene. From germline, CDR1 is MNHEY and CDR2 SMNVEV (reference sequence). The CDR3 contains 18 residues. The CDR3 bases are TGTGCCAGCAGTTCCCTTGTCCTAGCGGGGGGGAGCACAGATACGCAGTATTTT. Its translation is CASSSLVLAGGSTDTQYF.

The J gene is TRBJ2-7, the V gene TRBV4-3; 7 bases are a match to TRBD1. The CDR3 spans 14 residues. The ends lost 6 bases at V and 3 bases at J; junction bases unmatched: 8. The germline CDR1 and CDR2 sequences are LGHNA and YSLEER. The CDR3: CASSTGTEVYEQYF. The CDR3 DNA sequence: TGCGCCAGCAGTACCGGGACAGAAGTCTACGAGCAGTACTTC.

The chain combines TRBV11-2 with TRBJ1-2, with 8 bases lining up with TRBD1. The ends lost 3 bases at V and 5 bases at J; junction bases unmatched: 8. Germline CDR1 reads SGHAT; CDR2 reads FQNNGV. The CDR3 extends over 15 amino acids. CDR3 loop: CASSFNTGQAYGYTF. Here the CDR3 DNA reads TGTGCCAGCAGCTTCAATACGGGACAGGCTTATGGCTACACCTTC.